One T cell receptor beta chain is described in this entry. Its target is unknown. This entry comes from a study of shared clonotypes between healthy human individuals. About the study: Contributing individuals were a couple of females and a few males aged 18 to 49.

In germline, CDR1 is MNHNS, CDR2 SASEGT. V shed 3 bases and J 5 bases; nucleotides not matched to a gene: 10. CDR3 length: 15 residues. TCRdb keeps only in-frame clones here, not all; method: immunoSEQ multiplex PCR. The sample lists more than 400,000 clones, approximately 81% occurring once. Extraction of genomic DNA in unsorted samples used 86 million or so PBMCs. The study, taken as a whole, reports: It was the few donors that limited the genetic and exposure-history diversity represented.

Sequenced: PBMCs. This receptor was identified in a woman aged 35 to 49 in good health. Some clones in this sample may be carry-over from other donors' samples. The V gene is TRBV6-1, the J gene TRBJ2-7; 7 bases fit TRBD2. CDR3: CASSEARETIHEQYF. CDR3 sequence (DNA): TGTGCCAGCAGTGAGGCGCGGGAGACCATCCACGAGCAGTACTTC.